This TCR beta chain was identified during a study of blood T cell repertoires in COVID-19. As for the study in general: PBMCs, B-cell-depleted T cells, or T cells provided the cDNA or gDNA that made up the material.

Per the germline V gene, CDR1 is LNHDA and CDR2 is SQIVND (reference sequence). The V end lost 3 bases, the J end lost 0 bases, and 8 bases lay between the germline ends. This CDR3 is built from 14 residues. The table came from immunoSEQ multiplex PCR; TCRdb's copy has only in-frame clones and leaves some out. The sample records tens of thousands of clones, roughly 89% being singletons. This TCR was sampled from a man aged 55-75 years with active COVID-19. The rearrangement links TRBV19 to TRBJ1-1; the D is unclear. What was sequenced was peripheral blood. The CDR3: CASSIGGMNTEAFF. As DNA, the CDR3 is TGTGCCAGTAGTATCGGAGGGATGAACACTGAAGCTTTCTTT.